This T cell receptor beta chain was sequenced for a study of blood T cell repertoires in COVID-19. Study-level information: Whether acute or convalescent, the COVID-19 samples came from the United States, Italy and Spain. PBMCs, B-cell-depleted T cells, or T cells provided the cDNA or gDNA that made up the material.

Authors' data handling: Amplifying reference gene primers gave estimates of nucleated cell counts. Clones were sequenced by immunoSEQ multiplex PCR, and TCRdb holds only the in-frame ones, with some missing. The DNA gave D and trimming, while V, J and clone size come from that table. The table lists tens of thousands of clones, over 80% of them singletons. The germline CDR1 and CDR2 sequences are WSHSY and SAAADI. After removal of 4 bases from V and 14 bases from J, the junction contained 4 bases not matched to a gene. The CDR3 runs to 12 residues. This clone came up a few times. Sequenced material: peripheral blood. This chain uses TRBV10-2 with TRBJ1-6, with 8 positions matching TRBD1. The receptor's source is a man aged 65 to 79 with acute or convalescent COVID-19. CDR3 in amino acids: CASSGRGRTLHF. CDR3 DNA: TGCGCCAGCAGTGGCAGGGGGCGCACCCTCCACTTT.